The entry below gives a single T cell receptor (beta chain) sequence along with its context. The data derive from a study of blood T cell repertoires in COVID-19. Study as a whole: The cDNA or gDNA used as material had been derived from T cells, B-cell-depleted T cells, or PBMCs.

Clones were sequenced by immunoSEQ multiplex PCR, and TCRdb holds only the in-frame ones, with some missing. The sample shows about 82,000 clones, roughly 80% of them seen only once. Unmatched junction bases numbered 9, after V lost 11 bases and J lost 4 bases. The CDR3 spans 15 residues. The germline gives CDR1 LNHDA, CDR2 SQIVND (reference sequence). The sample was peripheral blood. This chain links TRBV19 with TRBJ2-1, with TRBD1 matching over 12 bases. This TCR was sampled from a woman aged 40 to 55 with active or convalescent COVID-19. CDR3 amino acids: CASWDRGRSYNEQFF. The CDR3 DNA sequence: TGTGCCTCCTGGGACAGGGGGCGGTCTTACAATGAGCAGTTCTTC.